This TCR beta chain was profiled in a study of blood T cell repertoires in COVID-19. Trimming left V 1 base short and J 6 bases short, with 13 bases between. The CDR3 is made up of 15 amino acids. Germline V gene lookup returns CDR1 SNHLY and CDR2 FYNNEI. The repertoire was sequenced with immunoSEQ multiplex PCR; TCRdb's copy has only in-frame clones and lacks some. Of roughly 350,000 clones in the sample, about 90% are singletons; the top ten hold less than 3.5%. This clone was seen just once. The V gene is TRBV2, the J gene TRBJ2-1; perhaps TRBD1 as D (5 bases). Sequencing was performed on peripheral blood. This sequence was found in a woman aged 18-29 years who had recovered from COVID-19. For the CDR3, the DNA is TGTGCCAGCAGTGAAGGCATTAGGGGCGTCAATGAGCAGTTCTTC. Its translation: CASSEGIRGVNEQFF.